The 3 T cell receptor beta chains listed next were all sequenced from one sample in a study of cytomegalovirus exposure and HLA in healthy donors. PCR involved 60 Vbeta and 13 Jbeta primers. The assay was immunoSEQ multiplex PCR, and TCRdb's table has in-frame clones only and misses some. This sample carries under 130,000 clones, 70% to 80% of them seen once, and the ten largest clones take about 2.6%. Sequencing input: PBMCs. The origin of the receptors is a man in his fifties in good health and CMV-seropositive.

The rearrangement uses TRBV20-1 and TRBJ2-7; possibly TRBD1 for D (6 bases). Germline CDR1 DFQATT, CDR2 SNEGSKA (reference sequence). This CDR3 is 11 amino acids long. The V gene lost 7 bases and the J gene lost 6 bases, with 13 bases spanning the gap. The CDR3 protein is CSGRTRGEQYF. In nucleotides, the CDR3 is TGCAGTGGAAGGACCAGGGGCGAGCAGTACTTC.

This chain uses TRBV7-2 with TRBJ1-4; D perhaps matches TRBD1 (6 bases). Per germline, CDR1 SGHTA and CDR2 FQGNSA. The CDR3 spans 15 residues. V was trimmed by 5 bases and J by 4 bases, leaving 14 bases between them. The CDR3 sequence is CASSALTGHNEKLFF. CDR3 DNA: TGTGCCAGCAGCGCACTGACAGGTCATAATGAAAAACTGTTTTTT.

The chain employs TRBV19 and TRBJ2-7; 7 bases are a match to TRBD1. From germline, CDR1 is LNHDA and CDR2 SQIVND (reference sequence). The CDR3 runs to 15 residues. The V gene end was trimmed by 1 base and the J gene end by 2 bases; junction bases not matched to a gene: 5. Written as DNA, the CDR3 is TGTGCCAGTAGTATAGTGGGGACAGCCCCCTACGAGCAGTACTTC. Amino acid sequence: CASSIVGTAPYEQYF.